The 21 T cell receptor beta chains below come from one sample, sequenced in a study of CD8 T cells in Susac syndrome. The RNA input was roughly 0.45 to 1 ug, and it was reverse transcribed with random hexamers. MiXCR, run by TCRdb on the immunoSEQ multiplex PCR reads, gives a single entry per CDR3 protein. The sample contains fewer than 250,000 distinct CDR3 sequences, around nine tenths of which appear only once. Sequenced input: CD8+ T cells from PBMCs. The receptors were sampled from a human donor with multiple sclerosis.

The rearrangement joins TRBV28 to TRBJ2-1; 8 bases line up with TRBD2. This CDR3 is built from 15 residues. V lost 8 bases, J lost 0 bases, and 6 bases stayed unmatched. Germline V gene lookup returns CDR1 MDHEN and CDR2 SYDVKM. Here the CDR3 reads CASFGGGSSYNEQFF. The CDR3 nucleotides read TGTGCCAGCTTCGGGGGGGGTAGCTCCTACAATGAGCAGTTCTTC.

This sequence joins TRBV18 and TRBJ2-7, with 9 bases aligning to TRBD2. The CDR3 spans 15 residues. Germline V lookup: CDR1 KGHSH, CDR2 LQKENI. With 2 bases clipped from V and 3 bases from J, the junction kept 5 bases outside the gene matches. The CDR3 nucleotides are TGTGCCAGCTCACCAGCCGGGACTAGCAGCTACGAGCAGTACTTC. Amino acid sequence: CASSPAGTSSYEQYF.

V usage is TRBV3-1 and J usage is TRBJ2-1, with 8 bases aligning to TRBD2. This CDR3 contains 16 residues. Germline V gene sequence: CDR1 LGHDT, CDR2 YNNKEL (reference sequence). Trimming took 3 bases from V and 12 from J; bases not matched to a gene: 16. The CDR3 sequence is CASSHKMVAGGRGQFF. The CDR3 DNA reads TGTGCCAGCAGCCACAAGATGGTGGCGGGGGGCCGAGGGCAGTTCTTC.

The CDR3 DNA follows: TGTGCCTGTGAGGGGATGGAGGGCTACACCTTC. Residues: CACEGMEGYTF. V is TRBV30 and J is TRBJ1-2, with D possibly being TRBD1 (5 bases). CDR1 is GTSNPN, CDR2 SVGIG, per germline (reference sequence). The germline V and J ends were trimmed by 6 bases and 8 bases, with 13 bases remaining between them. The CDR3 consists of 11 residues.

The chain is built from TRBV28 and TRBJ1-1; D ambiguous. Trimming removed 6 bases from V and 7 bases from J, with 9 bases in between. The CDR3 contains 11 residues. Per the germline V gene, CDR1 is MDHEN and CDR2 is SYDVKM. CDR3 region: CASSPKNEAFF. The CDR3 DNA reads as TGTGCCAGCAGCCCCAAAAATGAAGCTTTCTTT.

CDR3 DNA sequence: TGTGCCAGCTCCGACAGGCCCTATGGCTACACCTTC. This gives the protein CASSDRPYGYTF. This chain links TRBV9 with TRBJ1-2, with a tentative D call TRBD1 (6 bases). V lost 7 bases and J lost 4, with 11 bases in between. The germline V gene encodes CDR1 SGDLS and CDR2 YYNGEE. The CDR3 spans 12 residues.

The chain links TRBV29-1 to TRBJ1-3, with D unclear. The V gene's germline CDR1 is SQVTM and CDR2 ANQGSEA. V shed 7 bases and J shed 0 bases, with 4 bases lying between them. The CDR3 spans 11 residues. CDR3 in amino acids: CSGISGNTIYF. CDR3 nucleotide sequence: TGCAGCGGGATCTCTGGAAACACCATATATTTT.

This clonotype was recorded only once. This chain joins TRBV10-3 and TRBJ2-1; D is perhaps TRBD1 or TRBD2 (5 bases each). Germline V gene data show CDR1 as ENHRY and CDR2 as SYGVKD. V lost 5 bases to trimming and J lost 5 bases, with 13 bases between them. The CDR3 consists of 14 residues. The CDR3: CAISPGRLDNEQFF. The CDR3 bases are TGTGCCATCAGTCCGGGACGGTTGGACAATGAGCAGTTCTTC.

This sequence joins TRBV29-1 and TRBJ2-1; 7 positions agree with TRBD1. The CDR3 spans 13 residues. In germline, CDR1 is SQVTM, CDR2 ANQGSEA. J was trimmed by 6 bases and V by 4 bases; bases with no gene match: 6. CDR3 amino acids: CSVGQGRGNEQFF. The CDR3 DNA sequence: TGCAGCGTTGGACAGGGAAGAGGCAATGAGCAGTTCTTC.

The chain has TRBV27 and TRBJ1-2, with D unclear. The CDR3 has 15 residues. Germline values: CDR1 MNHEY, CDR2 SMNVEV (reference sequence). Trimming took off 5 bases at V and 5 bases at J, with 18 bases between the two ends. CDR3 DNA sequence: TGTGCCAGCAGTCCTATCCGGACGTGGGGTTATGGCTACACCTTC. Translating gives CASSPIRTWGYGYTF.

This clonotype was recorded a few times. V gene TRBV7-8 combines with J gene TRBJ2-7; 8 nucleotides match TRBD1. The CDR3 spans 13 residues. The germline CDR1 and CDR2 sequences are SGHVS and FQNEAQ. After removal of 3 bases from V and 6 bases from J, the junction contained 4 bases not matched to a gene. CDR3: CASSLGQAGEQYF. CDR3 sequence (DNA): TGTGCCAGCAGCTTGGGACAGGCGGGCGAGCAGTACTTC.

The rearrangement uses TRBV15 and TRBJ2-2, with D perhaps TRBD2 (6 bases). CDR3 length: 15 residues. V was cut by 0 bases and J by 3 bases, with 8 bases left in between. Germline-derived CDR1 and CDR2 are LNHNV and YYDKDF (reference sequence). The CDR3 region is CATSREWGDTGELFF. CDR3 DNA sequence: TGTGCCACCAGCAGAGAGTGGGGGGACACCGGGGAGCTGTTTTTT.

The V gene is TRBV7-9, the J gene TRBJ2-5; tentative D call: TRBD2 (6 bases). The CDR3 length is 14 residues. CDR1 and CDR2 (germline): SEHNR, FQNEAQ (reference sequence). Trimming shortened V by 4 bases and J by 1 base, and 10 bases separated the two germline ends. The CDR3 nucleotides read TGTGCCAGCAGCTACCTGCGGGGCCAAGAGACCCAGTACTTC. It encodes CASSYLRGQETQYF.

The chain uses TRBV5-6 and TRBJ2-7, with no clear D. The CDR3 extends over 13 amino acids. Deletions cut 1 base from V and 6 bases from J, with 11 bases between. The germline V gene has CDR1 SGHDT and CDR2 YYEEEE. The CDR3, as DNA: TGTGCCAGCAGCTTGTTTCTCCGCAGCGAGCAGTACTTC. Amino acids: CASSLFLRSEQYF.

The CDR3 coding sequence is TGTGCCAGCAGCGTAGGGGGCGGTGGACAGTTCAACACTGAAGCTTTCTTT. Protein sequence: CASSVGGGGQFNTEAFF. This chain connects TRBV9 to TRBJ1-1; possibly TRBD1 for D (6 bases). Germline assignment: CDR1 SGDLS and CDR2 YYNGEE. Trimming shortened V by 0 bases and J by 2 bases, and 17 bases separated the two germline ends. The CDR3 has 17 residues. Filled out from reference TRBV9 and TRBJ1-1, the complete variable domain reads DSGVTQTPKHLITATGQRVTLRCSPRSGDLSVYWYQQSLDQGLQFLIQYYNGEERAKGNILERFSAQQFPDLHSELNLSSLELGDSALYFCASSVGGGGQFNTEAFFGQGTRLTVV.

The V and J genes are TRBV11-2 and TRBJ2-2; D is unclear. This CDR3 region has 12 residues. In germline, CDR1 is SGHAT, CDR2 FQNNGV. Trimming took off 7 bases at V and 5 bases at J, with 8 bases between the two ends. CDR3 protein: CASTHLTGELFF. The CDR3 DNA is TGTGCCAGCACCCACCTGACCGGGGAGCTGTTTTTT. The complete variable domain, with remaining parts taken from reference TRBV11-2 and TRBJ2-2, reads EAGVAQSPRYKIIEKRQSVAFWCNPISGHATLYWYQQILGQGPKLLIQFQNNGVVDDSQLPKDRFSAERLKGVDSTLKIQPAKLEDSAVYLCASTHLTGELFFGEGSRLTVL.

The chain employs TRBV6-2 or TRBV6-3 and TRBJ1-1, with D perhaps matching TRBD1 (5 bases). CDR3 length: 14 amino acids. CDR1 is MNHEY and CDR2 is SVGEGT in the germline V gene. The germline V and J ends were trimmed by 6 bases and 5 bases, with 16 bases remaining between them. This CDR3 is CASSLVGGKTEAFF. The CDR3, as DNA: TGTGCCAGCAGCCTAGTGGGGGGGAAGACTGAAGCTTTCTTT.

The sample holds a few counts of this clonotype. The rearrangement joins TRBV4-3 to TRBJ2-3; TRBD2 matches at 9 bases. Trimming cost V 4 bases and J 4 bases; bases outside gene matches: 6. The germline V gene has CDR1 LGHNA and CDR2 YSLEER. The CDR3 loop spans 15 amino acids. This chain's CDR3 is CASSPGTSSSDTQYF. DNA of the CDR3: TGCGCCAGCAGCCCGGGGACTAGCAGTTCAGATACGCAGTATTTT.

The V gene is TRBV7-9, the J gene TRBJ2-2, with 8 bases matching TRBD2. V was pared by 6 bases and J by 7 bases, with 7 bases of the junction left unmatched. The germline V gene has CDR1 SEHNR and CDR2 FQNEAQ (reference sequence). CDR3 size: 14 residues. The CDR3 DNA sequence: TGTGCCAGCAGGTTGGCGGGGGGTGACGGGGAGCTGTTTTTT. This sequence encodes CASRLAGGDGELFF.

The chain recombines TRBV2 with TRBJ1-5, with D uncertain. CDR1 is SNHLY and CDR2 is FYNNEI in the germline V gene. This CDR3 comprises 15 residues. V dropped 1 base and J dropped 8 bases, with 15 bases sitting between them. CDR3 DNA sequence: TGTGCCAGCAGTGAAGGGAGACATGCCGGGGAGCCCCAGCATTTT. It translates to CASSEGRHAGEPQHF.

With regard to this clonotype: An end of the junction differs from the germline gene, which may be a read error. CDR3 loop: CASSLGLETGNTIYF. CDR3 in DNA: TGTGCTAGCAGCTTAGGTTTAGAGACTGGAAACACCATATATTTT. The rearrangement links TRBV7-7 to TRBJ1-3; unclear D gene. Germline CDR1 and CDR2: SSHAT and FNYEAQ (reference sequence). The CDR3 covers 15 residues.